Following are 23 T cell receptor beta chains from one sample sequenced in a study of PD-1 blockade in classical Hodgkin lymphoma. Indicated time point: newly diagnosed, previously untreated cHL patient sample. It was by magnetic negative selection that CD4+ T cells were purified from thawed PBMCs. The repertoire was sequenced with immunoSEQ multiplex PCR; TCRdb's copy has only in-frame clones and lacks some. The top ten hold around 0.33% of the sample, which has roughly 27,000 clones, approximately 88% seen once. The sequenced material came from CD4+ T cells from blood. These receptors came from a human donor with classical Hodgkin lymphoma.

The rearrangement links TRBV30 to TRBJ2-2, with 13 bases that match TRBD2. The V gene's germline CDR1 is GTSNPN and CDR2 SVGIG (reference sequence). This CDR3 is built from 16 residues. Losses at the gene ends were 4 bases for V and 3 bases for J; bases not matched to a gene: 5. CDR3 sequence reads: CAWTGLAGVDTGELFF. The CDR3 region has the DNA TGTGCCTGGACCGGACTAGCGGGAGTGGACACCGGGGAGCTGTTTTTT.

This chain links TRBV18 with TRBJ2-7; 8 bases map to TRBD1. Unmatched junction bases numbered 8, after V lost 3 bases and J lost 4 bases. Per germline, CDR1 KGHSH and CDR2 LQKENI. The CDR3 is 15 residues long. CDR3 sequence: CASSPYPTGEYEQYF. Here the CDR3 DNA reads TGTGCCAGCTCACCTTACCCGACAGGGGAGTACGAGCAGTACTTC.

This chain connects TRBV7-9 to TRBJ2-3; no clear D gene. The CDR3 has 17 residues. Germline V lookup: CDR1 SEHNR, CDR2 FQNEAQ (reference sequence). Trimming took off 5 bases at V and 6 bases at J, with 24 bases between the two ends. The CDR3 loop reads CASSLPLPDKIGDTQYF. As DNA, the CDR3 is TGTGCCAGCAGCCTACCGCTGCCCGACAAGATTGGGGATACGCAGTATTTT. The whole variable domain, remainder taken from reference TRBV7-9 and TRBJ2-3, is DTGVSQNPRHKITKRGQNVTFRCDPISEHNRLYWYRQTLGQGPEFLTYFQNEAQLEKSRLLSDRFSAERPKGSFSTLEIQRTEQGDSAMYLCASSLPLPDKIGDTQYFGPGTRLTVL.

The chain joins TRBV7-2 to TRBJ2-1; D is possibly TRBD2 (5 bases). The CDR3 spans 15 residues. The V end lost 4 bases, the J end lost 2 bases, and 12 bases lay between the germline ends. Germline V CDR1 and CDR2: SGHTA, FQGNSA. CDR3 nucleotide sequence: TGTGCCAGCAGCTCTTATAGCGCGCCCTACAATGAGCAGTTCTTC. It is translated as CASSSYSAPYNEQFF.

The J gene is TRBJ2-7, the V gene TRBV29-1, with D perhaps TRBD1 (6 bases). The V gene lost 7 bases and the J gene lost 2 bases, with 9 bases spanning the gap. CDR1 is SQVTM, CDR2 ANQGSEA, per germline. The CDR3 has 11 residues. CDR3 protein: CSGRTAYEQYF. The CDR3 nucleotides read TGCAGCGGCCGGACAGCCTACGAGCAGTACTTC.

The genes are TRBV28 and TRBJ1-5; TRBD1 might be the D (6 bases). This CDR3 spans 14 amino acids. The V end was cut by 6 bases, the J end by 3 bases, with 12 bases between. Germline loops: CDR1 MDHEN, CDR2 SYDVKM. The CDR3: CASRKQGSNQPQHF. The CDR3 coding sequence is TGTGCCAGCAGAAAACAGGGTTCCAATCAGCCCCAGCATTTT.

This sequence joins TRBV7-2 and TRBJ2-5, with TRBD2 identical over 12 bases. V shed 5 bases and J 4 bases; nucleotides not matched to a gene: 8. The CDR3 length is 16 residues. Germline lookup yields CDR1 SGHTA and CDR2 FQGNSA. The CDR3 is CASSIPRTSGVETQYF. Written as DNA, the CDR3 is TGTGCCAGCAGCATCCCCAGGACTAGCGGGGTAGAGACCCAGTACTTC.

The rearrangement joins TRBV28 to TRBJ2-7, with no clear D. V lost 6 bases, J lost 3 bases, and 12 bases lay in between. The CDR3 length is 13 residues. Germline lookup yields CDR1 MDHEN and CDR2 SYDVKM. CDR3 region: CASSPPGRYEQYF. The CDR3 bases are TGTGCCAGCAGCCCTCCAGGCCGCTACGAGCAGTACTTC.

The CDR3 DNA reads as TGTGCCATCAGTGAGTCTGTCAGCTACGAGCAGTACTTC. It is translated as CAISESVSYEQYF. The V gene is TRBV10-3, the J gene TRBJ2-7; the D is unclear. The CDR3 contains 13 residues. The germline CDR1 and CDR2 sequences are ENHRY and SYGVKD. The V end lost 0 bases, the J end lost 3 bases, and 6 bases lay between the germline ends.

The rearrangement uses TRBV5-1 and TRBJ2-5, with D possibly matching TRBD1 (6 bases). The CDR3 totals 14 residues. The germline V gene encodes CDR1 SGHRS and CDR2 YFSETQ. Trimming took 6 bases from V and 2 from J, leaving 14 bases between them. CDR3 coding DNA: TGCGCCAGCAACGCCGGGACATTACAAGAGACCCAGTACTTC. It yields the protein CASNAGTLQETQYF. The full variable domain, completed using reference TRBV5-1 and TRBJ2-5, is KAGVTQTPRYLIKTRGQQVTLSCSPISGHRSVSWYQQTPGQGLQFLFEYFSETQRNKGNFPGRFSGRQFSNSRSEMNVSTLELGDSALYLCASNAGTLQETQYFGPGTRLLVL.

The chain links TRBV5-1 to TRBJ2-7, with 12 positions matching TRBD2. Looked up from germline, CDR1 is SGHRS and CDR2 is YFSETQ. The junction had 6 bases not matched to a gene; V was cut back by 3 bases and J by 2 bases. The CDR3 has 16 amino acids. The CDR3 protein is CASSWDLAGGTYEQYF. The CDR3 nucleotides read TGCGCCAGCAGCTGGGACCTAGCGGGAGGGACCTACGAGCAGTACTTC.

This sequence joins TRBV27 and TRBJ1-2; D is perhaps TRBD1 (5 bases). Trimming stripped 2 bases from V and 4 bases from J, with 14 bases between. This CDR3 is 15 amino acids long. Germline V CDR1 and CDR2: MNHEY, SMNVEV (reference sequence). Written as DNA, the CDR3 is TGTGCCAGCAGTTTAACGGGCCCTGGGGGCTATGGCTACACCTTC. It yields the protein CASSLTGPGGYGYTF.

The chain couples TRBV2 to TRBJ2-2; a possible D gene is TRBD1 (5 bases). The CDR3 is 15 amino acids. The germline CDR1 and CDR2 sequences are SNHLY and FYNNEI. V lost 4 bases to trimming and J lost 0 bases, with 9 bases between them. CDR3 in DNA: TGTGCCAGCAGTGTTCAGGGCCCGAACACCGGGGAGCTGTTTTTT. It specifies CASSVQGPNTGELFF.

The rearrangement links TRBV5-1 to TRBJ2-7; TRBD1 agrees at 9 bases. The CDR3 length is 16 residues. From germline, CDR1 is SGHRS and CDR2 YFSETQ. J gave up 6 bases and V 4 bases, and 14 bases lay outside the gene matches. The CDR3 sequence is CASSPLPRQGEAEQYF. The CDR3 DNA sequence: TGCGCCAGCAGCCCCCTCCCACGACAGGGGGAGGCCGAGCAGTACTTC.

The V call is TRBV2, the J call TRBJ1-5; no firm D call. Germline lookup yields CDR1 SNHLY and CDR2 FYNNEI. The CDR3 is 14 amino acids. V lost 7 bases to trimming and J lost 7 bases, with 17 bases between them. Written as DNA, the CDR3 is TGTGCCAGCACCTCCACGGAGGGTGGGCAGCCCCAGCATTTT. It specifies CASTSTEGGQPQHF.

This clone has just a few counts. The chain combines TRBV28 with TRBJ1-2; 7 bases map to TRBD1. Germline CDR1 and CDR2: MDHEN and SYDVKM. The CDR3 is 13 amino acids. The ends lost 7 bases at V and 2 bases at J; junction bases unmatched: 4. This CDR3 is CASTLGQNYGYTF. CDR3 nucleotides: TGTGCCAGCACCCTGGGACAGAACTATGGCTACACCTTC.

CDR3: CASSTRGGAKNIQYF. The CDR3 nucleotides read TGTGCCAGCAGCACGAGAGGGGGGGCCAAAAACATTCAGTACTTC. The chain links TRBV7-9 to TRBJ2-4; D may be TRBD1 or TRBD2 (6 bases each). CDR3 length equals 15 residues. Per germline, CDR1 SEHNR and CDR2 FQNEAQ (reference sequence). V was pared by 5 bases and J by 1 base, with 12 bases between.

The gene calls are TRBV11-3 and TRBJ2-3; D is perhaps TRBD1 (7 bases). Trimming removed 5 bases at V and 0 bases at J, with 12 bases between. Germline CDR1 SGHNT, CDR2 YENEEA. There are 15 residues in the CDR3. CDR3 loop: CASSQQGGSTDTQYF. The CDR3 region has the DNA TGTGCCAGCAGCCAGCAGGGGGGAAGCACAGATACGCAGTATTTT. Full variable domain (outside the CDR3, taken from reference TRBV11-3 and TRBJ2-3): EAGVVQSPRYKIIEKKQPVAFWCNPISGHNTLYWYLQNLGQGPELLIRYENEEAVDDSQLPKDRFSAERLKGVDSTLKIQPAELGDSAVYLCASSQQGGSTDTQYFGPGTRLTVL.

This sequence joins TRBV6-5 and TRBJ2-7; D uncertain. CDR1 MNHEY and CDR2 SVGAGI come from the germline V gene. Trimming took 3 bases from V and 2 from J, leaving 11 bases between them. The CDR3 length is 14 residues. DNA of the CDR3: TGTGCCAGCAGTTATTCTCACAGTCCCTACGAGCAGTACTTC. Protein product: CASSYSHSPYEQYF.

About this clone: With a much larger clone just one base away, this may be a read error. This sequence joins TRBV4-2 and TRBJ2-2, with 9 bases lining up with TRBD2. There are 15 residues in the CDR3. The junction had 1 base not matched to a gene; V was cut back by 4 bases and J by 1 base. Germline assignment: CDR1 LGHNA and CDR2 YNFKEQ. The CDR3 coding sequence is TGTGCCAGCAGCCCACTAGCGGGGAACACCGGGGAGCTGTTTTTT. Its translation is CASSPLAGNTGELFF.

The gene calls are TRBV4-2 and TRBJ2-5, with TRBD2 matching 12 bases. Germline V lookup: CDR1 LGHNA, CDR2 YNFKEQ. This CDR3 contains 17 residues. V lost 2 bases, J lost 5 bases, and 9 bases stayed unmatched. CDR3 region: CASSQRLAGGVGETQYF. The CDR3, as DNA: TGTGCCAGCAGCCAACGTCTAGCGGGAGGGGTGGGGGAGACCCAGTACTTC.

The rearrangement joins TRBV5-1 to TRBJ2-1, with D perhaps TRBD1 (5 bases). V lost 0 bases, J lost 9 bases, and 10 bases lay in between. This CDR3 has 13 amino acids. In germline, CDR1 is SGHRS, CDR2 YFSETQ. The CDR3 is CASSLEGRGEQFF. The CDR3 coding sequence is TGCGCCAGCAGCTTGGAAGGTAGGGGTGAGCAGTTCTTC.

The chain uses TRBV5-1 and TRBJ2-5; no clear D. The V end lost 2 bases, the J end lost 1 base, and 9 bases lay between the germline ends. Germline-derived CDR1 and CDR2 are SGHRS and YFSETQ. CDR3 length equals 14 residues. The CDR3 is CASSFFGFQETQYF. The CDR3 bases are TGCGCCAGCAGCTTTTTCGGCTTCCAAGAGACCCAGTACTTC.